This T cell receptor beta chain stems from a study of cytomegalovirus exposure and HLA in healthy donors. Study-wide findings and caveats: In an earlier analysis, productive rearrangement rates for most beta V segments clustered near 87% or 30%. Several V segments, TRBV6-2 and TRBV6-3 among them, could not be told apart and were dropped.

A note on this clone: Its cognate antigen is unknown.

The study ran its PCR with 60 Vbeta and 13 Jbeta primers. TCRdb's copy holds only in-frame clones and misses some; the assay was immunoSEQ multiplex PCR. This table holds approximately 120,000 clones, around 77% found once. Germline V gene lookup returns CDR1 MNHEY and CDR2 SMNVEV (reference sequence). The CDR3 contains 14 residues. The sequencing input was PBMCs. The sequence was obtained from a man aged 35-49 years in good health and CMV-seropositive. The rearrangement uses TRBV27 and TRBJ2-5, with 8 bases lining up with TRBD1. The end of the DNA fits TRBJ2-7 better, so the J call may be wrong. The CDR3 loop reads CASSFGTGSYEQYF. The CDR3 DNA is TGTGCCAGCAGTTTTGGGACAGGATCCTACGAGCAGTACTTC.